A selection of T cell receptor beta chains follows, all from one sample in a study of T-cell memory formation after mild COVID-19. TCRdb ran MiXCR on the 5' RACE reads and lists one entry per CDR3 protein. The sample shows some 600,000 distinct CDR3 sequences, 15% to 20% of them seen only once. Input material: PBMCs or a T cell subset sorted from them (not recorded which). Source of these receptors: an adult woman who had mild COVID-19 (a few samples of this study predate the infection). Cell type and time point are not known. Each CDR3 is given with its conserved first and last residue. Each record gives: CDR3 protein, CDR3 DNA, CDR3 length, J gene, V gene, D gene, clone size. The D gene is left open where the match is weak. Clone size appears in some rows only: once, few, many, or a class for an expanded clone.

cdr3_aa: CASSPGDRQETQYF
cdr3_nt: TGTGCCAGCAGTCCCGGGGACAGGCAGGAGACCCAGTACTTC
cdr3_length: 14
j_call: TRBJ2-5
v_call: TRBV12-3/TRBV12-4
d_call: TRBD1
clone_size: few

cdr3_aa: CSVGDIPVDTEAFF
cdr3_nt: TGCAGCGTGGGCGATATTCCCGTGGACACTGAAGCTTTCTTT
cdr3_length: 14
j_call: TRBJ1-1
v_call: TRBV29-1
d_call: .
clone_size: few

cdr3_aa: CASSLTLDRDYNEQFF
cdr3_nt: TGTGCCAGCAGTTTGACCTTAGATAGGGACTACAATGAGCAGTTCTTC
cdr3_length: 16
j_call: TRBJ2-1
v_call: TRBV28
d_call: .
clone_size: few

cdr3_aa: CASSPPGRRSYNEQFF
cdr3_nt: TGCGCCAGCAGTCCTCCGGGACGGAGAAGCTACAATGAGCAGTTCTTC
cdr3_length: 16
j_call: TRBJ2-1
v_call: TRBV23-1
d_call: .
clone_size: many

cdr3_aa: CASKAGAYGYTF
cdr3_nt: TGTGCCAGCAAGGCAGGAGCCTATGGCTACACCTTC
cdr3_length: 12
j_call: TRBJ1-2
v_call: TRBV7-2
d_call: .
clone_size: .

cdr3_aa: CATSDRHSGQLSNEQFF
cdr3_nt: TGTGCCACCAGTGATCGACACTCGGGACAGCTCTCCAATGAGCAGTTCTTC
cdr3_length: 17
j_call: TRBJ2-1
v_call: TRBV24-1
d_call: TRBD1
clone_size: few

cdr3_aa: CASSLKTSGGKETQYF
cdr3_nt: TGCGCCAGCAGCTTGAAGACTAGCGGGGGGAAAGAGACCCAGTACTTC
cdr3_length: 16
j_call: TRBJ2-5
v_call: TRBV5-1
d_call: TRBD2
clone_size: .

cdr3_aa: CASSYLLRTPKGDYGYTF
cdr3_nt: TGTGCCAGCAGTTACCTTCTGAGGACCCCGAAAGGCGACTATGGCTACACCTTC
cdr3_length: 18
j_call: TRBJ1-2
v_call: TRBV6-5
d_call: .
clone_size: few

cdr3_aa: CSASLISEQFF
cdr3_nt: TGCAGTGCTAGTCTCATCTCTGAGCAGTTCTTC
cdr3_length: 11
j_call: TRBJ2-1
v_call: TRBV20-1
d_call: .
clone_size: .

cdr3_aa: CASSQEVVRASYTF
cdr3_nt: TGTGCCAGCAGCCAAGAGGTAGTGCGGGCCAGCTACACCTTC
cdr3_length: 14
j_call: TRBJ1-2
v_call: TRBV3-1
d_call: .
clone_size: .

cdr3_aa: CASSRGGAYNYGYTF
cdr3_nt: TGTGCCAGCAGCCGAGGAGGGGCCTATAACTATGGCTACACCTTC
cdr3_length: 15
j_call: TRBJ1-2
v_call: TRBV7-9
d_call: .
clone_size: many

cdr3_aa: CATSDRGRGEAFF
cdr3_nt: TGTGCCACCTCGGACAGGGGGCGAGGTGAAGCTTTCTTT
cdr3_length: 13
j_call: TRBJ1-1
v_call: TRBV27
d_call: TRBD1
clone_size: .

cdr3_aa: CSAPRVAEAFF
cdr3_nt: TGCAGTGCGCCGAGGGTCGCTGAAGCTTTCTTT
cdr3_length: 11
j_call: TRBJ1-1
v_call: TRBV20-1
d_call: .
clone_size: few

cdr3_aa: CASKGPGNNEQFF
cdr3_nt: TGTGCCAGCAAGGGACCCGGGAACAATGAGCAGTTCTTC
cdr3_length: 13
j_call: TRBJ2-1
v_call: TRBV2
d_call: .
clone_size: few

cdr3_aa: CASSDMTGGDYGYTF
cdr3_nt: TGTGCCAGCAGCGATATGACAGGAGGAGACTATGGCTACACCTTC
cdr3_length: 15
j_call: TRBJ1-2
v_call: TRBV7-8
d_call: .
clone_size: few

cdr3_aa: CASSQPGGGKGYNEQFF
cdr3_nt: TGTGCCAGCAGTCAACCGGGTGGGGGAAAGGGATACAATGAGCAGTTCTTC
cdr3_length: 17
j_call: TRBJ2-1
v_call: TRBV7-6
d_call: .
clone_size: few

cdr3_aa: CASTPAGKLGAKNIQYF
cdr3_nt: TGTGCCAGCACCCCAGCGGGAAAATTGGGGGCCAAAAACATTCAGTACTTC
cdr3_length: 17
j_call: TRBJ2-4
v_call: TRBV21-1
d_call: .
clone_size: few

cdr3_aa: CASSLGAGVNEQFF
cdr3_nt: TGTGCCAGCAGCTTGGGTGCAGGGGTCAATGAGCAGTTCTTC
cdr3_length: 14
j_call: TRBJ2-1
v_call: TRBV5-6
d_call: .
clone_size: .

cdr3_aa: CASSLLVWGASYGYTF
cdr3_nt: TGTGCCAGCAGCTTACTCGTATGGGGGGCGAGCTATGGCTACACCTTC
cdr3_length: 16
j_call: TRBJ1-2
v_call: TRBV7-2
d_call: .
clone_size: few

cdr3_aa: CASRAGVGGNEQFF
cdr3_nt: TGTGCCAGTAGAGCGGGAGTTGGGGGCAATGAGCAGTTCTTC
cdr3_length: 14
j_call: TRBJ2-1
v_call: TRBV2
d_call: TRBD2
clone_size: .

cdr3_aa: CASSLITSETDTQYF
cdr3_nt: TGCGCCAGCAGCTTAATCACTAGCGAGACAGATACGCAGTATTTT
cdr3_length: 15
j_call: TRBJ2-3
v_call: TRBV5-1
d_call: TRBD2
clone_size: .

cdr3_aa: CASSLVGLAGVETGELFF
cdr3_nt: TGTGCCAGCAGTTTAGTAGGACTAGCGGGAGTTGAAACCGGGGAGCTGTTTTTT
cdr3_length: 18
j_call: TRBJ2-2
v_call: TRBV12-3/TRBV12-4
d_call: TRBD2
clone_size: .

cdr3_aa: CASSSTGRSRGSPLHF
cdr3_nt: TGTGCCAGCAGCAGCACCGGGAGGTCTAGAGGTTCACCCCTCCACTTT
cdr3_length: 16
j_call: TRBJ1-6
v_call: TRBV9
d_call: .
clone_size: .

cdr3_aa: CASSYEGDTEAFF
cdr3_nt: TGTGCCAGCAGTTACGAGGGGGACACTGAAGCTTTCTTT
cdr3_length: 13
j_call: TRBJ1-1
v_call: TRBV6-6
d_call: .
clone_size: few

cdr3_aa: CASSAGLASYEQYF
cdr3_nt: TGTGCCAGCAGCGCGGGACTAGCATCCTACGAGCAGTACTTC
cdr3_length: 14
j_call: TRBJ2-7
v_call: TRBV9
d_call: TRBD2
clone_size: many

cdr3_aa: CASSETAPAGPEFF
cdr3_nt: TGTGCCAGCAGTGAAACGGCCCCCGCGGGTCCCGAGTTCTTC
cdr3_length: 14
j_call: TRBJ2-1
v_call: TRBV6-1
d_call: .
clone_size: .

cdr3_aa: CASSLAEARGGQTQYF
cdr3_nt: TGTGCCAGCAGCTTAGCTGAGGCTAGGGGTGGCCAGACCCAGTACTTC
cdr3_length: 16
j_call: TRBJ2-5
v_call: TRBV7-2
d_call: .
clone_size: .

cdr3_aa: CASSLVVAGGTDTQYF
cdr3_nt: TGTGCCAGCAGCTTGGTGGTAGCGGGAGGGACAGATACGCAGTATTTT
cdr3_length: 16
j_call: TRBJ2-3
v_call: TRBV5-4
d_call: TRBD2
clone_size: few

cdr3_aa: CASSLARTSDGVQYF
cdr3_nt: TGTGCCAGCAGCTTAGCAAGGACTAGCGATGGGGTGCAGTATTTT
cdr3_length: 15
j_call: TRBJ2-3
v_call: TRBV7-8
d_call: TRBD2
clone_size: .

cdr3_aa: CASRTGGYEQYF
cdr3_nt: TGTGCCAGCAGGACGGGGGGCTACGAGCAGTACTTC
cdr3_length: 12
j_call: TRBJ2-7
v_call: TRBV6-5
d_call: TRBD2
clone_size: .

cdr3_aa: CASSYSTGEYNEQFF
cdr3_nt: TGTGCCAGCAGTTACTCGACAGGGGAATACAATGAGCAGTTCTTC
cdr3_length: 15
j_call: TRBJ2-1
v_call: TRBV6-5
d_call: TRBD1
clone_size: .

cdr3_aa: CASSSTTGLATYNEQFF
cdr3_nt: TGTGCCAGCAGTTCAACTACGGGTCTAGCGACCTACAATGAGCAGTTCTTC
cdr3_length: 17
j_call: TRBJ2-1
v_call: TRBV12-3/TRBV12-4
d_call: .
clone_size: few

cdr3_aa: CSVLGQDNYGYTF
cdr3_nt: TGCAGCGTGCTAGGACAGGATAACTATGGCTACACCTTC
cdr3_length: 13
j_call: TRBJ1-2
v_call: TRBV29-1
d_call: TRBD1
clone_size: few